The 11 T cell receptor beta chains given below trace back to one sample, sequenced in a study of blood T cell repertoires in COVID-19. Method: immunoSEQ multiplex PCR; TCRdb's copy keeps in-frame clones and lacks some. The sample includes fewer than 400,000 clones, roughly 90% of them seen just once. The sequencing input was peripheral blood. All receptors derive from a woman between 25 and 40 years old with COVID-19, enrolled during active disease.

This chain joins TRBV7-9 and TRBJ2-7; 7 bases align to TRBD1. Germline CDR1 is SEHNR and CDR2 is FQNEAQ (reference sequence). The J segment lost 2 bases and the V segment lost 4 bases, leaving 5 bases of the junction unmatched. There are 14 residues in the CDR3. This CDR3 is CASSSRDRAYEQYF. DNA of the CDR3: TGTGCCAGCAGCTCAAGAGACAGGGCCTACGAGCAGTACTTC.

The V and J genes are TRBV2 and TRBJ1-1; a weak D match, TRBD1 (6 bases). The CDR3 length is 14 residues. The V end was cut by 6 bases, the J end by 3 bases, with 14 bases between. The germline CDR1 and CDR2 sequences are SNHLY and FYNNEI. CDR3 sequence: CASSKGHGDTEAFF. CDR3 coding DNA: TGTGCCAGCAGCAAGGGACATGGGGACACTGAAGCTTTCTTT. Based on the CDR3 plus reference TRBV2 and TRBJ1-1, the full variable domain is EPEVTQTPSHQVTQMGQEVILRCVPISNHLYFYWYRQILGQKVEFLVSFYNNEISEKSEIFDDQFSVERPDGSNFTLKIRSTKLEDSAMYFCASSKGHGDTEAFFGQGTRLTVV.

This chain links TRBV7-2 with TRBJ2-3; tentative D call: TRBD1 (6 bases). Deletions cut 0 bases from V and 7 bases from J, with 8 bases between. Germline CDR1 and CDR2: SGHTA and FQGNSA. The CDR3 consists of 13 residues. The CDR3 sequence: CASSLAQGYTQYF. DNA of the CDR3: TGTGCCAGCAGCTTAGCCCAGGGGTATACGCAGTATTTT.

V usage is TRBV5-1 and J usage is TRBJ1-2, with D perhaps TRBD1 (6 bases). The V gene's germline CDR1 is SGHRS and CDR2 YFSETQ. The V gene lost 0 bases and the J gene lost 3 bases, with 9 bases spanning the gap. The CDR3 sequence is 14 residues long. The CDR3 reads CASSLGAGDYGYTF. The CDR3 bases are TGCGCCAGCAGCTTGGGGGCAGGGGACTATGGCTACACCTTC.

The chain is built from TRBV18 and TRBJ1-5, with D possibly TRBD1 on 5 matching bases. The CDR3 sequence is 16 residues long. The germline V gene has CDR1 KGHSH and CDR2 LQKENI. V lost 4 bases and J lost 6, with 19 bases in between. The CDR3 protein is CASSQGRGGTSQPQHF. CDR3 DNA sequence: TGTGCCAGCTCACAAGGACGGGGGGGAACGAGTCAGCCCCAGCATTTT.

This chain links TRBV19 with TRBJ2-7; 12 bases are shared with TRBD2. Germline assignment: CDR1 LNHDA and CDR2 SQIVND (reference sequence). The CDR3 is 18 amino acids. V lost 9 bases, J lost 0 bases, and 15 bases stayed unmatched. The CDR3 nucleotides are TGTGCCAGGGACCCACATGGACTAGCGGGGCCCCACTCCTACGAGCAGTACTTC. Translating gives CARDPHGLAGPHSYEQYF.

The chain uses TRBV6-2 or TRBV6-3 and TRBJ2-2; 10 bases agree with TRBD1. V lost 5 bases, J lost 0 bases, and 6 bases stayed unmatched. In germline, CDR1 is MNHEY, CDR2 SVGEGT. This CDR3 comprises 17 residues. In DNA, the CDR3 is TGTGCCAGCAGTCCCGGGACAGGGGCTCCGAACACCGGGGAGCTGTTTTTT. Translated, it gives CASSPGTGAPNTGELFF.

For this clone: The same CDR3 can be traced to other DNA sequences in this sample. The V and J genes are TRBV19 and TRBJ1-5, with D hard to call. V lost 3 bases and J 0 bases, leaving 3 bases between the germline ends. CDR3 length equals 13 residues. The germline CDR1 and CDR2 sequences are LNHDA and SQIVND (reference sequence). DNA for the CDR3: TGTGCCAGTAGTATTAGTAGCAATCAGCCCCAGCATTTT. This sequence encodes CASSISSNQPQHF.

This sequence joins TRBV5-6 and TRBJ2-1, with D maybe TRBD1 (6 bases). In germline, CDR1 is SGHDT, CDR2 YYEEEE. V dropped 4 bases and J dropped 0 bases, with 17 bases sitting between them. The CDR3 loop spans 17 amino acids. CDR3 in DNA: TGTGCCAGCAGCGCTCGATGGGACATAAGCTCCTACAATGAGCAGTTCTTC. It specifies CASSARWDISSYNEQFF.

This rearrangement joins TRBV28 to TRBJ1-3, with 9 bases lining up with TRBD1. V was pared by 5 bases and J by 1 base, with 3 bases of the junction left unmatched. The CDR3 loop spans 15 amino acids. CDR1 is MDHEN, CDR2 SYDVKM, per germline. CDR3 amino acids: CASSRTGESGNTIYF. The CDR3 region has the DNA TGTGCCAGCAGTCGGACAGGGGAGTCTGGAAACACCATATATTTT.

The chain uses TRBV19 and TRBJ2-5; 7 nucleotides agree with TRBD1. Germline V lookup: CDR1 LNHDA, CDR2 SQIVND (reference sequence). This CDR3 spans 15 amino acids. V shed 4 bases, J shed 1 base, and the junction held 6 bases outside the gene matches. CDR3 sequence: CASSNPGTAQETQYF. Written as DNA, the CDR3 is TGTGCCAGTAGTAACCCGGGGACAGCCCAAGAGACCCAGTACTTC.